Listed below are T cell receptor beta chains from one sample, sequenced in a study of OX40 agonist ivuxolimab in advanced cancers. The protocol was immunoSEQ multiplex PCR, while the TCRdb copy is restricted to in-frame clones and leaves out a portion. The profile shows 60,000 to 90,000 clones, 80% to 90% of them singletons. The sequencing here drew on CD4+ or CD8+ T cells sorted from blood, taken in a trial of the OX40 agonist ivuxolimab. These receptor sequences come from an adult with an advanced solid tumor such as melanoma, head and neck, liver or kidney cancer. The CDR3 runs from the conserved cysteine through the conserved F or W. D genes are given only for firm matches.

d_gene | j_gene | len | v_gene | CDR3nt | CDR3aa
. | TRBJ2-5 | 14 | TRBV2 | TGTGCCAGCAGTGGAAATAATGGCGGGGAGACCCAGTACTTC | CASSGNNGGETQYF
. | TRBJ2-3 | 17 | TRBV9 | TGTGCCAGCAGCGAGGGGTGGGGCAGGGCAGGAACAGATACGCAGTATTTT | CASSEGWGRAGTDTQYF
. | TRBJ2-7 | 16 | TRBV2 | TGTGCCAGCCAGAGGGAGGTGTGGGGACTTTCCTACGAGCAGTACTTC | CASQREVWGLSYEQYF
TRBD1 | TRBJ2-1 | 15 | TRBV18 | TGTGCCAGCTCCCCCCAGGGACAGTTCGGGAATGAGCAGTTCTTC | CASSPQGQFGNEQFF
TRBD2 | TRBJ2-2 | 14 | TRBV29-1 | TGCAGCGTTGGAGCTAGCGGACACACCGGGGAGCTGTTTTTT | CSVGASGHTGELFF
. | TRBJ1-3 | 16 | TRBV7-9 | TGTGCCAGCAGCTTAGCAGCCGGCAGGGTCGGAAACACCATATATTTT | CASSLAAGRVGNTIYF
. | TRBJ1-5 | 13 | TRBV28 | TGTGCCAGCGGACGGGGACGCAATCAGCCCCAGCATTTT | CASGRGRNQPQHF
. | TRBJ2-5 | 13 | TRBV27 | TGTGCCAGCAGTTTAGGACGAGGGGGGACCCAGTACTTC | CASSLGRGGTQYF
. | TRBJ1-1 | 15 | TRBV27 | TGTGCCAGCAGTTTATTGGCGGCCATGAACACTGAAGCTTTCTTT | CASSLLAAMNTEAFF
. | TRBJ2-5 | 14 | TRBV5-8 | TGTGCCAGCAGTCCCTGGGGGGCCGGAGAGACCCAGTACTTC | CASSPWGAGETQYF